This is a list of T cell receptor beta chains from one sample in a study of beta chain features in type 1 diabetes. Clones were sequenced by immunoSEQ multiplex PCR, and TCRdb holds only the in-frame ones, with some missing. The repertoire holds about 660,000 clones, with 11% to 15% as singletons. The specimen was naive CD4+ T cells from blood. Receptors originate from a man aged 18 to 30 with type 1 diabetes. The CDR3 runs from the conserved cysteine through the conserved F or W. D genes are given only for firm matches. Not all rows give a size; the values are once, few, many and, for expanded clones, a class.

v_gene,j_gene,abundance,d_gene,CDR3nt,CDR3aa
TRBV7-2,TRBJ2-1,.,.,TGTGCCAGCAGCAGTGCGGGACTCTCCTACAATGAGCAGTTCTTC,CASSSAGLSYNEQFF
TRBV6-1,TRBJ1-5,.,TRBD1,TGTGCCAGCAGAAAGACAGGGGGAGATCAGCCCCAGCATTTT,CASRKTGGDQPQHF
TRBV10-3,TRBJ2-1,few,.,TGTGCCATCAGTGAGTCCGGGAGAAATGAGCAGTTCTTC,CAISESGRNEQFF
TRBV30,TRBJ2-7,.,.,TGTGCCTGGAGTGTAGGGGGGGGATCCTACGAGCAGTACTTC,CAWSVGGGSYEQYF
TRBV5-1,TRBJ2-5,.,TRBD1,TGCGCCAGCAGCTTCGGACAGGGACAAGAGACCCAGTACTTC,CASSFGQGQETQYF
TRBV6-1,TRBJ1-1,.,.,TGTGCCAGCACGAGTCTGGGCGGAACTGAAGCTTTCTTT,CASTSLGGTEAFF
TRBV30,TRBJ2-7,few,.,TGTGCCTGGATTCCGGGGAGTGGGGCCTACGAGCAGTACTTC,CAWIPGSGAYEQYF
TRBV7-2,TRBJ2-7,few,.,TGTGCCAGCAGCCTACTATACGAGCAGTACTTC,CASSLLYEQYF
TRBV10-3,TRBJ2-2,.,TRBD2,TGTGCCATCAGTACGAGCGGGAGGGCTGAGACCGGGGAGCTGTTTTTT,CAISTSGRAETGELFF
TRBV6-5,TRBJ1-2,.,.,TGTGCCAGCAGTTACGATGTCCGGTTTGGCTACACCTTC,CASSYDVRFGYTF
TRBV7-7,TRBJ1-2,.,TRBD1,TGTGCTAGCAGCTTCCTTTACAGGGGCACAAACGTTAACTATGGCTACACCTTC,CASSFLYRGTNVNYGYTF
TRBV10-3,TRBJ2-7,few,.,TGTGCCAGCGCGGAGGGCGGTGGGCAGTACTTC,CASAEGGGQYF
TRBV11-2,TRBJ1-4,once,.,TGTGCCAGCAGCCCCACGTCGGGGCAGAATAATGAAAAACTGTTTTTT,CASSPTSGQNNEKLFF
TRBV9,TRBJ1-2,.,.,TGTGCCAGCAGCGTAGGAGGGGGGTCGACACATGGCTACACCTTC,CASSVGGGSTHGYTF
TRBV5-1,TRBJ2-1,.,TRBD2,TGCGCCAGCAGCACCGGGACTAGCGGTTACAATGAGCAGTTCTTC,CASSTGTSGYNEQFF
TRBV7-9,TRBJ1-5,few,.,TGTGCCAGCAGCTCCGGGAGCAATCAGCCCCAGCATTTT,CASSSGSNQPQHF
TRBV2,TRBJ1-5,few,TRBD1,TGTGCCAGCGTAGGGACAGGGTCCAATCAGCCCCAGCATTTT,CASVGTGSNQPQHF
TRBV5-1,TRBJ1-1,few,.,TGCGCCAGCAGCCCCGGACAGAGGAACACTGAAGCTTTCTTT,CASSPGQRNTEAFF
TRBV5-1,TRBJ2-1,few,.,TGCGCCAGCGGCAGGTTAGACTCCTACAATGAGCAGTTCTTC,CASGRLDSYNEQFF
TRBV21-1,TRBJ2-7,few,.,TGTGCCAGCAGCATGATGAAACCCTTACCGGGACAGGGGGCGTACGAGCAGTACTTC,CASSMMKPLPGQGAYEQYF
TRBV21-1,TRBJ2-1,few,.,TGTGCCAGCAGCAACCGGGACACACAAACTTACAATGAGCAGTTCTTC,CASSNRDTQTYNEQFF
TRBV27,TRBJ2-7,.,.,TGTGCCAGCCCTGGACAGTTTACGGGCGAGCAGTACTTC,CASPGQFTGEQYF
TRBV5-1,TRBJ2-3,.,.,TGCGCCAGCAGCTTGGATTACACAGATACGCAGTATTTT,CASSLDYTDTQYF
TRBV29-1,TRBJ1-1,few,.,TGCAGCGCTATTCTGCACACTGAAGCTTTCTTT,CSAILHTEAFF
TRBV10-3,TRBJ2-1,.,TRBD2,TGTGCCATCAGTGAGTCAATGGGACTAGCGTCCTACAATGAGCAGTTCTTC,CAISESMGLASYNEQFF
TRBV30,TRBJ1-2,.,TRBD1,TGTGCCTGGACCCGGGACAGGGGCCATGGCTACACCTTC,CAWTRDRGHGYTF
TRBV15,TRBJ1-3,once,.,TGTGCCACCAGCAGAGATGGTAGGGACGGAAACACCATATATTTT,CATSRDGRDGNTIYF
TRBV4-2,TRBJ2-3,few,.,TGTGCCAGCAGCTCCTCCGGAAGGGCCTCGGGTACGCAGTATTTT,CASSSSGRASGTQYF
TRBV7-9,TRBJ1-4,.,TRBD1,TGTGCCAGCAGCCCTCGACAGGGGAGTGAAAAACTGTTTTTT,CASSPRQGSEKLFF
TRBV30,TRBJ2-5,few,.,TGTGCCTGGGGTAGGGAGACCCAGTACTTC,CAWGRETQYF
TRBV2,TRBJ1-4,.,.,TGTGCCAGCAGTGAGGACGGGGAAAAACTGTTTTTT,CASSEDGEKLFF
TRBV7-9,TRBJ2-7,.,.,TGTGCCAGCAGCTCCGAAGGCCGCCGAAGCTCCTACGAGCAGTACTTC,CASSSEGRRSSYEQYF
TRBV5-1,TRBJ2-3,few,TRBD2,TGCGCCAGCAGCCTCCAAGGGACTAGCGGGAGGATGAGAACAGATACGCAGTATTTT,CASSLQGTSGRMRTDTQYF
TRBV15,TRBJ2-7,few,.,TGTGCCACCAGCAGAGATCATCCGGGCAGCCACAGAAAATACGAGCAGTACTTC,CATSRDHPGSHRKYEQYF
TRBV30,TRBJ2-1,few,TRBD2,TGTGCCTGTGGACTAGCGGGAGGCCCGGACAATGAGCAGTTCTTC,CACGLAGGPDNEQFF
TRBV9,TRBJ1-1,.,.,TGTGCCAGCAGCGTAGAGGGTGACACTGAAGCTTTCTTT,CASSVEGDTEAFF
TRBV4-2,TRBJ2-7,.,TRBD2,TGTGCCAGCAGCCAGGGACTAGCGGAAACCTACGAGCAGTACTTC,CASSQGLAETYEQYF
TRBV23-1,TRBJ2-4,.,TRBD1,TGCGCCAGCGCTCAACCCGGGACAGGGGAAAACATTCAGTACTTC,CASAQPGTGENIQYF
TRBV27,TRBJ1-2,few,TRBD1,TGTGCCAGCAGCGGCCTCGGACAGGGCCTAACCGGCTACACCTTC,CASSGLGQGLTGYTF
TRBV20-1,TRBJ1-1,.,.,TGCAGTGCTAGGGGGGCTTTTGAAGCTTTCTTT,CSARGAFEAFF
TRBV11-2,TRBJ2-7,.,.,TGTGCCAGCAGCTTCCGGGAAGGGGGCTACGAGCAGTACTTC,CASSFREGGYEQYF
TRBV27,TRBJ2-5,few,.,TGTGCCAGCAGTTTCCACAGATGGGGCGCGGGGGAGACCCAGTACTTC,CASSFHRWGAGETQYF
TRBV10-3,TRBJ1-4,few,.,TGTGCCATCAGTGAGCGGGACGGGGCAAGCGAAAAACTGTTTTTT,CAISERDGASEKLFF
TRBV28,TRBJ1-2,.,.,TGTGCCGCGGGGGCGGAGGGCTACACCTTC,CAAGAEGYTF
TRBV15,TRBJ1-6,few,.,TGTGCCACCAGCAGTTTACAGGGTTCACCCCTCCACTTT,CATSSLQGSPLHF
TRBV10-3,TRBJ1-1,.,.,TGTGCCATCAGTGAGTCGAACAGCCAAGCTTTCTTT,CAISESNSQAFF
TRBV7-9,TRBJ1-2,few,.,TGTGCCAGCAGCTTAGCGAGGTCCCACTACACCTTC,CASSLARSHYTF
TRBV7-2,TRBJ1-1,few,.,TGTGCCAGCAGCCCTCACTTTGAAGCTTTCTTT,CASSPHFEAFF
TRBV29-1,TRBJ2-4,.,.,TGCAGCGTTGAATCGGCTGGGGGAACCAAAAACATTCAGTACTTC,CSVESAGGTKNIQYF
TRBV6-6,TRBJ1-2,.,TRBD1,TGTGCCAGCAGTACCTCGGGACAGGGCTTCTATGGCTACACCTTC,CASSTSGQGFYGYTF
TRBV5-1,TRBJ2-3,.,TRBD2,TGCGCCAGCAGCATGGGACTAGCGGGCGGCACAGATACGCAGTATTTT,CASSMGLAGGTDTQYF
TRBV10-3,TRBJ2-7,.,TRBD1,TGTGCCATCAGTGAGTCTTTCGGACAGGGCAACTACGAGCAGTACTTC,CAISESFGQGNYEQYF
TRBV7-9,TRBJ2-7,.,.,TGTGCCAGCAGCCGGGGATTTAACGGCTACGAGCAGTACTTC,CASSRGFNGYEQYF
TRBV5-6,TRBJ2-4,few,.,TGTGCCAGCAGCTACCCAGGAGGGGCCAAAAACATTCAGTACTTC,CASSYPGGAKNIQYF
TRBV2,TRBJ1-2,few,.,TGTGCCAGCGCCGGGACACCCTATGGCTACACCTTC,CASAGTPYGYTF
TRBV29-1,TRBJ2-7,.,TRBD1,TGCAGCGTTGTTCGGGACAGGGGCGGTGTTCGGGATTGCTTC,CSVVRDRGGVRDCF
TRBV7-7,TRBJ2-5,.,TRBD2,TGTGCTAGCAGCCTACAGACTAGCAGCCAAGAGACCCAGTACTTC,CASSLQTSSQETQYF
TRBV5-4,TRBJ2-3,few,.,TGTGCCAGCAGCTCCACAAGCCAATCTCCAGATACGCAGTATTTT,CASSSTSQSPDTQYF
TRBV6-5,TRBJ1-1,few,.,TGTGCCAGCAGTTACTCGCTCGGGGCTGAAGCTTTCTTT,CASSYSLGAEAFF
TRBV7-2,TRBJ2-3,.,.,TGTGCCAGCACCCGCGCAGATACGCAGTATTTT,CASTRADTQYF